Below, one T cell receptor (beta chain) is given with its context. Authors' analysis steps: Amplifying reference gene primers gave estimates of nucleated cell counts. Profiled with immunoSEQ multiplex PCR; TCRdb holds only in-frame clones, not every one. The D gene and trimming were derived from the DNA, and the V and J assignments and clone size from that table. The sample has around 120,000 clones; 90% are singletons. Looked up from germline, CDR1 is SGHRS and CDR2 is YFSETQ. The ends were cut back, 0 bases at V and 8 bases at J, with 13 bases in the middle. CDR3 length: 14 residues. These data are taken from a study of blood T cell repertoires in COVID-19. Study summary: Samples taken during acute and convalescent COVID-19 were collected in the United States, Italy and Spain. The cDNA or gDNA used as material had been derived from T cells, B-cell-depleted T cells, or PBMCs.

The chain employs TRBV5-1 and TRBJ2-3; D is possibly TRBD2 (6 bases). The sequencing sample was made of peripheral blood. The receptor comes from a woman aged 55-70 years with COVID-19, enrolled during active disease. The CDR3 loop reads CASSLDAAGGTQYF. The CDR3 DNA reads as TGCGCCAGCAGCTTGGATGCAGCCGGGGGTACGCAGTATTTT. Together with reference TRBV5-1 and TRBJ2-3, the CDR3 gives the full variable domain: KAGVTQTPRYLIKTRGQQVTLSCSPISGHRSVSWYQQTPGQGLQFLFEYFSETQRNKGNFPGRFSGRQFSNSRSEMNVSTLELGDSALYLCASSLDAAGGTQYFGPGTRLTVL.